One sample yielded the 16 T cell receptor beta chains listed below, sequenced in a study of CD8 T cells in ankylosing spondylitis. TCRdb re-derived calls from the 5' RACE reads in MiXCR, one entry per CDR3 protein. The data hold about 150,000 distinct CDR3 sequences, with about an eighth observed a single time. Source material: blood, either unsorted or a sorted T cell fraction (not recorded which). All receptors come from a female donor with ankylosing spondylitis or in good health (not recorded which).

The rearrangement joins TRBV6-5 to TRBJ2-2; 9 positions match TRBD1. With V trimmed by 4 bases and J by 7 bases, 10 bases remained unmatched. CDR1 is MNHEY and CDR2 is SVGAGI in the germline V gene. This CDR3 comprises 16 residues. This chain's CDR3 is CASSSHRDRVHGELFF. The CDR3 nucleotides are TGTGCCAGCAGTTCCCACCGGGACAGGGTCCACGGGGAGCTGTTTTTT.

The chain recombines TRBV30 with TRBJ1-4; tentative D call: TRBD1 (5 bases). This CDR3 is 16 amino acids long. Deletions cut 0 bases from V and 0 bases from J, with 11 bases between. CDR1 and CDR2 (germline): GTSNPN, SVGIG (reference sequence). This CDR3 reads CAWSVGRVATNEKLFF. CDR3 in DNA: TGTGCCTGGAGTGTGGGACGGGTTGCAACTAATGAAAAACTGTTTTTT.

CDR3 DNA sequence: TGTGCCAGCTCGATATCCGGGGGCCGGGCAGATACGCAGTATTTT. Protein product: CASSISGGRADTQYF. The chain joins TRBV12-3 or TRBV12-4 to TRBJ2-3, with D possibly called TRBD1 or TRBD2 (6 bases each). Between the trimmed V and J ends, which lost 8 bases and 4 bases, there was a span of 19 bases. This CDR3 contains 15 residues.

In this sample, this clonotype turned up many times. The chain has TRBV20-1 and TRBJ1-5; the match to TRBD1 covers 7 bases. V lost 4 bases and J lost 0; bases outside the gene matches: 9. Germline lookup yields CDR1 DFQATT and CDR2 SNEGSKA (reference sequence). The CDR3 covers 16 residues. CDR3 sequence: CSAKKGAGDSNQPQHF. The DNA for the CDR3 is TGCAGTGCTAAAAAGGGGGCAGGGGATAGCAATCAGCCCCAGCATTTT.

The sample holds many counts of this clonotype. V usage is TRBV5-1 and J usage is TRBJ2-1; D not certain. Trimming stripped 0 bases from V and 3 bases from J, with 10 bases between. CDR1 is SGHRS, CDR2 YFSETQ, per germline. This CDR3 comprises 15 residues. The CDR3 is CASSLASVDYNEQFF. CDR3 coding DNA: TGCGCCAGCAGCTTGGCCAGCGTGGACTACAATGAGCAGTTCTTC.

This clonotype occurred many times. CDR3 sequence (DNA): TGTGCCAGCAGTGAAAGGACAGGGAACACTGAAGCTTTCTTT. Encoded protein: CASSERTGNTEAFF. V and J are TRBV2 and TRBJ1-1, with 7 nucleotides matching TRBD1. The germline V gene encodes CDR1 SNHLY and CDR2 FYNNEI. V lost 2 bases to trimming and J lost 1 base; unmatched junction nucleotides: 1. This CDR3 comprises 14 residues.

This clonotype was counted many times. The CDR3 DNA sequence: TGTGCCAGCGCGACGGGACTAGCGGGAGGAGTAACGCAGTACTTC. The encoded protein is CASATGLAGGVTQYF. V gene TRBV3-1 combines with J gene TRBJ2-7, with 15 nucleotides matching TRBD2. Germline trimming cut 8 bases from V and 9 bases from J; bases unmatched to any gene: 11. There are 15 residues in the CDR3. Germline-derived CDR1 and CDR2 are LGHDT and YNNKEL (reference sequence).

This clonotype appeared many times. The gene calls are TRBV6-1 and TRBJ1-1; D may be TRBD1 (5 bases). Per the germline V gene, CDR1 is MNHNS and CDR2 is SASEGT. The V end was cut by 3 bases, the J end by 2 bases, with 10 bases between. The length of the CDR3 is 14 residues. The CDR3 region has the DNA TGTGCCAGCAGTGAGGGGGGGATAAACACTGAAGCTTTCTTT. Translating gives CASSEGGINTEAFF.

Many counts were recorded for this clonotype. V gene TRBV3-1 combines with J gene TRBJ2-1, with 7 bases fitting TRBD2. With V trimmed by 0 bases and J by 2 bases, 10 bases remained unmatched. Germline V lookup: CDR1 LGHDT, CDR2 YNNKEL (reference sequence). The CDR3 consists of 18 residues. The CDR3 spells CASSQESFAGEAYNEQFF. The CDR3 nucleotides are TGTGCCAGCAGCCAAGAGTCTTTTGCGGGAGAGGCCTACAATGAGCAGTTCTTC.

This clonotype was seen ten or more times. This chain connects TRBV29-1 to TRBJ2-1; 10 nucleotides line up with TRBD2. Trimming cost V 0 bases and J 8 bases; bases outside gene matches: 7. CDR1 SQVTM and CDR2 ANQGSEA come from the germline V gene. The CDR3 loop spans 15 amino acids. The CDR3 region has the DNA TGCAGCGTTGAAGAAGAGCGGGGGGGCAGGGATGAGCAGTTCTTC. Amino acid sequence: CSVEEERGGRDEQFF.

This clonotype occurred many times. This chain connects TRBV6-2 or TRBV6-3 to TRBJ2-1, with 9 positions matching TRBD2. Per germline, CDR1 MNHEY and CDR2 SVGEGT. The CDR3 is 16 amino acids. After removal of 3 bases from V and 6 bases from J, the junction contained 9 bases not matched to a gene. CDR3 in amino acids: CASSYSLSGGTNEQFF. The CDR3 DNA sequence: TGTGCCAGCAGTTATTCCCTTAGCGGGGGAACCAATGAGCAGTTCTTC.

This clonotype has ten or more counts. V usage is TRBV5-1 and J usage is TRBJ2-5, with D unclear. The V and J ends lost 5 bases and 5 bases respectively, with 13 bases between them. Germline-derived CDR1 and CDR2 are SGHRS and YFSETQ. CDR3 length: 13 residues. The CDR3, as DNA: TGCGCCAGCAGGAACCTAGGATCTGAGACCCAGTACTTC. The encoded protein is CASRNLGSETQYF. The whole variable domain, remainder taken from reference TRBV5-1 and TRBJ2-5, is KAGVTQTPRYLIKTRGQQVTLSCSPISGHRSVSWYQQTPGQGLQFLFEYFSETQRNKGNFPGRFSGRQFSNSRSEMNVSTLELGDSALYLCASRNLGSETQYFGPGTRLLVL.

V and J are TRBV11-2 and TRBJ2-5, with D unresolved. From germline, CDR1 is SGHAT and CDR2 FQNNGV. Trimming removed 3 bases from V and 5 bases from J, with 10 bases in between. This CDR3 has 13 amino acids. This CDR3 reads CASSLGPFETQYF. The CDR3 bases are TGTGCCAGCAGCTTGGGCCCGTTCGAGACCCAGTACTTC.

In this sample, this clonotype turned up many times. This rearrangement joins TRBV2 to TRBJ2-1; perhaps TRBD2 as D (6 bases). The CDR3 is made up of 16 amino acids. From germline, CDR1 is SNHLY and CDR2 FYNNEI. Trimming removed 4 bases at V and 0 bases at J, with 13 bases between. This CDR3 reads CASSARDSSSYNEQFF. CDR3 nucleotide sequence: TGTGCCAGCAGTGCCCGGGACTCTAGCTCCTACAATGAGCAGTTCTTC.

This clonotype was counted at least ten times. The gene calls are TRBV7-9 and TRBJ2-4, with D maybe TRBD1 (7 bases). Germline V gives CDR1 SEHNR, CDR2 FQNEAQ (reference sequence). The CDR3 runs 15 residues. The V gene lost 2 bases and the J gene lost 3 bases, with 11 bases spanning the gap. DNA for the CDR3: TGTGCCAGCAGCTTACTGCAGGGGGGCAAAAACATTCAGTACTTC. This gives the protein CASSLLQGGKNIQYF.

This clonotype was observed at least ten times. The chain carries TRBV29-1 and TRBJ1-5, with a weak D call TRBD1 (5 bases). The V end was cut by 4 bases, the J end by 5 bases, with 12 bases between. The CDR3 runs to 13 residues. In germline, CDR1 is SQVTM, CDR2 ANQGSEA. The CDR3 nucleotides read TGCAGCGTTGTAGACAGAGGGGATCAGCCCCAGCATTTT. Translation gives CSVVDRGDQPQHF.